This T cell receptor (beta chain) comes out of a study of T-cell reconstitution after alpha-beta-depleted transplantation in children. As it was prepared, the TCRbeta library received unique molecular identifiers. TCRdb re-called the PCR reads with MiXCR, one entry per CDR3 protein. Of over 550,000 distinct CDR3 sequences in the sample, 10% to 13% were seen once. V was pared by 2 bases and J by 9 bases, with 11 bases between. CDR1 is MDHEN and CDR2 is SYDVKM in the germline V gene. The CDR3 sequence is 13 residues long. The chain links TRBV28 to TRBJ2-1; D may be TRBD1 (5 bases). This receptor was taken from a human donor who donated a stem cell graft to a child with acute myeloid leukemia. Sample: PBMCs from the stem cell graft donor, taken from the stem cell graft. CDR3 in amino acids: CASSLGALTEQFF. DNA for the CDR3: TGTGCCAGCAGTTTAGGGGCCCTCACTGAGCAGTTCTTC.